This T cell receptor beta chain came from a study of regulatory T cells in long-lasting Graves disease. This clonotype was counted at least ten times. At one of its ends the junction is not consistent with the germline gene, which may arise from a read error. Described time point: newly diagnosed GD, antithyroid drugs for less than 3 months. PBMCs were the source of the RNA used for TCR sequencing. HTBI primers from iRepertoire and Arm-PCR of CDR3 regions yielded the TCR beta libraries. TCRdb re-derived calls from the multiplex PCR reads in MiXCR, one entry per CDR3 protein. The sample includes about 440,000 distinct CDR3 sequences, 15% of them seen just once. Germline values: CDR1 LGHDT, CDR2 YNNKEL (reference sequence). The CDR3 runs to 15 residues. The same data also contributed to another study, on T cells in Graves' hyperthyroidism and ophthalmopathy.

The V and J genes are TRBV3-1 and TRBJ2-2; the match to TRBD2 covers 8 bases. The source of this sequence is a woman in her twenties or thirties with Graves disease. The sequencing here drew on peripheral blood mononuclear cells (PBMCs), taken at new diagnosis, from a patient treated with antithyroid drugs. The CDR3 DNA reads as TGTGCCAGCAGACAAGCGGGAGTGAACACCGGGGAGCTGTTTTTT. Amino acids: CASRQAGVNTGELFF.